This entry lists 17 T cell receptor beta chains sequenced from one sample in a study of cytomegalovirus exposure and HLA in healthy donors. The PCR contained 60 Vbeta and 13 Jbeta primers. The data were produced by immunoSEQ multiplex PCR, yet TCRdb's version contains in-frame clones alone and is incomplete. In the table there are fewer than 150,000 clones, 60% to 80% of which are singletons. Source material: PBMCs. The receptors were gathered from a man in his fifties in good health and CMV-seronegative.

This clone has just a few counts. The chain carries TRBV29-1 and TRBJ2-7; TRBD1 agrees at 8 bases. J gave up 7 bases and V 4 bases, and 12 bases lay outside the gene matches. Germline-derived CDR1 and CDR2 are SQVTM and ANQGSEA. This CDR3 comprises 14 residues. The CDR3 sequence: CSVGRTGTAWEQYF. The CDR3 DNA follows: TGCAGCGTTGGCCGGACAGGGACCGCTTGGGAGCAGTACTTC.

This clone was counted between two and nine times. The rearrangement joins TRBV7-9 to TRBJ1-1; 8 nucleotides align to TRBD1. The CDR3 is made up of 16 amino acids. J was trimmed by 0 bases and V by 5 bases; bases with no gene match: 8. CDR1 is SEHNR and CDR2 is FQNEAQ in the germline V gene (reference sequence). Here the CDR3 DNA reads TGTGCCAGCAGCCCGGACGACAGGGGCATGAACACTGAAGCTTTCTTT. Translating it yields CASSPDDRGMNTEAFF.

This clone was detected a few times. V is TRBV2 and J is TRBJ2-5; no definite D call. The CDR3 covers 11 residues. Germline-derived CDR1 and CDR2 are SNHLY and FYNNEI. The V end was cut by 5 bases, the J end by 1 base, with 2 bases between. CDR3 sequence: CASSRQETQYF. The CDR3 DNA follows: TGTGCCAGCAGTCGCCAAGAGACCCAGTACTTC.

The chain links TRBV6-5 to TRBJ1-5; no clear D. The CDR3 has 14 amino acids. Deletions cut 0 bases from V and 6 bases from J, with 9 bases between. The germline gives CDR1 MNHEY, CDR2 SVGAGI. For the CDR3, the DNA is TGTGCCAGCAGTTACTCGTATGGGAGTCAGCCCCAGCATTTT. Translating gives CASSYSYGSQPQHF.

V and J are TRBV2 and TRBJ2-5, with 7 bases identical to TRBD1. With V trimmed by 4 bases and J by 2 bases, 7 bases remained unmatched. The CDR3 loop spans 15 amino acids. CDR1 SNHLY and CDR2 FYNNEI come from the germline V gene. The CDR3 is CASSGQGQSQETQYF. The CDR3 region has the DNA TGTGCCAGCAGTGGACAGGGACAGTCACAAGAGACCCAGTACTTC.

The chain has TRBV27 and TRBJ2-7, with 7 positions matching TRBD1. This CDR3 spans 15 amino acids. CDR1 and CDR2 from the germline V gene are MNHEY and SMNVEV (reference sequence). V trimming: 3 bases; J trimming: 0 bases; junction bases outside the gene matches: 5. In DNA form, the CDR3 reads TGTGCCAGCAGTTTGGGACAGCCCAACTCCTACGAGCAGTACTTC. Translation gives CASSLGQPNSYEQYF.

Regarding this clone: This CDR3 is also generated by other DNA sequences in the sample. The chain uses TRBV5-1 and TRBJ2-1, with 12 bases matching TRBD2. CDR3 length: 15 residues. CDR1 and CDR2 (germline): SGHRS, YFSETQ. V dropped 4 bases and J dropped 5; count of bases not matched to a gene: 4. CDR3 region: CASSLTSGSHNEQFF. The CDR3 region has the DNA TGCGCCAGCAGCCTGACTAGCGGGAGTCACAATGAGCAGTTCTTC. Full variable domain (outside the CDR3, taken from reference TRBV5-1 and TRBJ2-1): KAGVTQTPRYLIKTRGQQVTLSCSPISGHRSVSWYQQTPGQGLQFLFEYFSETQRNKGNFPGRFSGRQFSNSRSEMNVSTLELGDSALYLCASSLTSGSHNEQFFGPGTRLTVL.

The chain has TRBV28 and TRBJ2-1; 9 positions match TRBD1. Germline V lookup: CDR1 MDHEN, CDR2 SYDVKM. The CDR3 is made up of 16 amino acids. Germline trimming cut 5 bases from V and 3 bases from J; bases unmatched to any gene: 8. The CDR3 spells CASSQSGTGYYNEQFF. CDR3 in DNA: TGTGCCAGCAGTCAGTCCGGGACAGGGTACTACAATGAGCAGTTCTTC.

This chain uses TRBV5-1 with TRBJ1-4, with TRBD1 identical over 9 bases. The CDR3 length is 17 residues. Germline V gives CDR1 SGHRS, CDR2 YFSETQ. V lost 0 bases to trimming and J lost 3 bases; unmatched junction nucleotides: 6. The CDR3 loop reads CASSLGAGQGANEKLFF. CDR3 in DNA: TGCGCCAGCAGCTTGGGTGCGGGACAGGGTGCTAATGAAAAACTGTTTTTT.

Turning to this clone: An end of the junction differs from the germline gene, which may be a read error. The chain links TRBV7-7 to TRBJ2-5; D perhaps matches TRBD2 (6 bases). This CDR3 has 14 residues. Germline values: CDR1 SSHAT, CDR2 FNYEAQ (reference sequence). This chain's CDR3 is CASSAGPSGETQYF. DNA of the CDR3: TGTGCTAGCAGCGCCGGACCCAGCGGGGAGACCCAGTACTTC.

The chain joins TRBV5-6 to TRBJ1-5; D is possibly TRBD1 (5 bases). Germline V gene data show CDR1 as SGHDT and CDR2 as YYEEEE. The CDR3 is 14 amino acids. V was cut by 0 bases and J by 3 bases, with 7 bases left in between. Here the CDR3 reads CASSLGQTNQPQHF. CDR3 sequence (DNA): TGTGCCAGCAGCTTGGGACAGACCAATCAGCCCCAGCATTTT.

This chain connects TRBV2 to TRBJ1-5, with 7 bases fitting TRBD1. Germline V CDR1 and CDR2: SNHLY, FYNNEI. V lost 5 bases and J lost 1; bases outside the gene matches: 8. The length of the CDR3 is 16 residues. The CDR3 protein is CASSSQGGGSNQPQHF. The CDR3 coding sequence is TGTGCCAGCAGTTCTCAGGGGGGCGGGAGCAATCAGCCCCAGCATTTT.

The rearrangement links TRBV11-3 to TRBJ2-3; 9 bases agree with TRBD1. V lost 5 bases and J lost 0; bases outside the gene matches: 3. Germline V lookup: CDR1 SGHNT, CDR2 YENEEA. This CDR3 contains 15 residues. DNA of the CDR3: TGTGCCAGCAGCCCCGGACAGGGGAGCACAGATACGCAGTATTTT. Protein: CASSPGQGSTDTQYF.

The gene calls are TRBV2 and TRBJ1-5; D gene uncertain. CDR3 length: 15 amino acids. V lost 0 bases and J 2 bases, leaving 8 bases between the germline ends. The germline gives CDR1 SNHLY, CDR2 FYNNEI. In DNA form, the CDR3 reads TGTGCCAGCAGTGAAGCGCGGGCCCGCAATCAGCCCCAGCATTTT. Amino acids: CASSEARARNQPQHF.

This clone was observed a few times. The chain is built from TRBV10-3 and TRBJ1-3; TRBD1 matches at 7 bases. Per the germline V gene, CDR1 is ENHRY and CDR2 is SYGVKD. V was pared by 4 bases and J by 0 bases, with 6 bases of the junction left unmatched. The CDR3 totals 16 residues. CDR3 protein: CAISGGQRNSGNTIYF. CDR3 bases: TGTGCCATCAGTGGGGGACAGCGAAACTCTGGAAACACCATATATTTT.

In this sample, this clone turned up a few times. The chain joins TRBV5-5 to TRBJ1-1; weak D call: TRBD1 (6 bases). CDR3 length equals 15 residues. Germline V CDR1 and CDR2: SGHKS, YYEKEE (reference sequence). V lost 0 bases to trimming and J lost 0 bases, with 9 bases between them. The CDR3 coding sequence is TGTGCCAGCAGCTTGGTGGGGGCTATGAACACTGAAGCTTTCTTT. Amino acid sequence: CASSLVGAMNTEAFF.

This clone was counted a few times. The chain links TRBV28 to TRBJ1-2; TRBD1 aligns across 8 bases. Germline lookup yields CDR1 MDHEN and CDR2 SYDVKM. V trimming: 8 bases; J trimming: 4 bases; junction bases outside the gene matches: 3. The CDR3 is 12 residues long. DNA of the CDR3: TGTGCCAGCCGAACAGGGGGCTATGGCTACACCTTC. This sequence encodes CASRTGGYGYTF.